This T cell receptor beta chain was captured by sequencing in a study of brain T cells in children with intractable seizures. Study observations and caveats: Pre-surgery blood may have been undersampled, hiding some clones. Viral specificity was inferred only from CDR3 similarity; HCMV serostatus was unknown.

As to this clone: The antigen is unknown.

Surgery cases with the highest brain T cell transcript signatures were chosen for sequencing. Pre-surgery treatment included at least one anti-epileptic drug. CDR3 length: 15 residues. Per germline, CDR1 SGHVS and CDR2 FNYEAQ. The V gene lost 2 bases and the J gene lost 7 bases, with 18 bases spanning the gap. Profiled with immunoSEQ multiplex PCR; TCRdb holds only in-frame clones, not every one. The sample has just under 65,000 clones, 95% to 96% seen once; the top ten hold more than 0.3%. This receptor was obtained from a boy under two years old with focal cortical dysplasia and intractable seizures. The chain has TRBV7-6 and TRBJ2-7; a weak D match, TRBD2 (5 bases). The sample here was peripheral blood, taken at surgery. The chain's CDR3 is CASSLSSLPSGEQYF. DNA for the CDR3: TGTGCCAGCAGCTTAAGTAGTCTCCCCTCGGGGGAGCAGTACTTC.